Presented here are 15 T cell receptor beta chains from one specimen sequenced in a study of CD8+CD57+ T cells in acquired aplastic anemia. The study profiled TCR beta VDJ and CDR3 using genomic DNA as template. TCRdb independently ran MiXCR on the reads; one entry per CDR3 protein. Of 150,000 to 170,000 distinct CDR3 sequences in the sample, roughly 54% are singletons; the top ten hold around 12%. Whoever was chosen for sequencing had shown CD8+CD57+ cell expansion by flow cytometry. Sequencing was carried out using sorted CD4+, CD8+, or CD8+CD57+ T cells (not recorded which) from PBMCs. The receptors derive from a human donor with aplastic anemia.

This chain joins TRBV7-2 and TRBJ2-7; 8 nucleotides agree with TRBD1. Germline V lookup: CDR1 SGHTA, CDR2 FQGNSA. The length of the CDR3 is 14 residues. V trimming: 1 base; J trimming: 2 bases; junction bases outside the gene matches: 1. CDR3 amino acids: CASSLGQGTYEQYF. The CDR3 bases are TGTGCCAGCAGCTTAGGACAGGGGACCTACGAGCAGTACTTC.

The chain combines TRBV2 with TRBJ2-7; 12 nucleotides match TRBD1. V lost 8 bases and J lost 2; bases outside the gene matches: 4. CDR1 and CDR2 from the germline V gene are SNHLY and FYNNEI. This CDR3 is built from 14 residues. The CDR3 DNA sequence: TGTGCCAGCCAACGGGACAGGGGGCCCTACGAGCAGTACTTC. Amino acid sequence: CASQRDRGPYEQYF.

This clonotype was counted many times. CDR3 DNA: TGTGCCAGCAGCTCCGGGACACACTATGGCTACACCTTC. Translation gives CASSSGTHYGYTF. The chain links TRBV5-6 to TRBJ1-2; a possible D gene is TRBD1 (6 bases). Germline lookup yields CDR1 SGHDT and CDR2 YYEEEE. Trimming took 3 bases from V and 3 from J, leaving 9 bases between them. The CDR3 length is 13 residues.

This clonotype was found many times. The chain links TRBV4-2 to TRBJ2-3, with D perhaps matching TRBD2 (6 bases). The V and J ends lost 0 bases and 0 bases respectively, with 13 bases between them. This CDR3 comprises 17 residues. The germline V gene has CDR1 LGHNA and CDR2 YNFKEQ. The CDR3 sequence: CASSQERRDSSTDTQYF. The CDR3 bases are TGTGCCAGCAGCCAAGAACGTCGGGACTCGAGCACAGATACGCAGTATTTT.

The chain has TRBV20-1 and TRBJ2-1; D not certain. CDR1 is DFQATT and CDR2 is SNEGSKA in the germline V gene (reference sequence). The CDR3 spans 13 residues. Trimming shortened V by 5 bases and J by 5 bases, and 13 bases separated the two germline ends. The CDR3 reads CSADLNFDNEQFF. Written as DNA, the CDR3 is TGCAGTGCTGACCTTAACTTTGACAATGAGCAGTTCTTC.

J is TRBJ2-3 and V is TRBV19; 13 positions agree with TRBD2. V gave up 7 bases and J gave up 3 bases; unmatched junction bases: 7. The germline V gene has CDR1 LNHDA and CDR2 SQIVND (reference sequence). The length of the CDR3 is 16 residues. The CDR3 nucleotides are TGTGCCAGTAACGCACTAGCGGGGGGGCATACAGATACGCAGTATTTT. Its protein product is CASNALAGGHTDTQYF.

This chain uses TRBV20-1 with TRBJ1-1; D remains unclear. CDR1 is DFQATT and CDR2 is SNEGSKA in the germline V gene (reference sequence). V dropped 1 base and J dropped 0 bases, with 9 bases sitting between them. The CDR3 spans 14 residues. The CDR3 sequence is CSARVGPVNTEAFF. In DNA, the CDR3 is TGCAGTGCTAGAGTTGGGCCCGTGAACACTGAAGCTTTCTTT.

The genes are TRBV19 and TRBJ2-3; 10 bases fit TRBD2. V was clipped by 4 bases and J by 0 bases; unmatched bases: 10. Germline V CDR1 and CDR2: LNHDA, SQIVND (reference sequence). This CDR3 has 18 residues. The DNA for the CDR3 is TGTGCCAGTAGTACTGTAGCGGGAGGATATGTTAGCACAGATACGCAGTATTTT. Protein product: CASSTVAGGYVSTDTQYF.

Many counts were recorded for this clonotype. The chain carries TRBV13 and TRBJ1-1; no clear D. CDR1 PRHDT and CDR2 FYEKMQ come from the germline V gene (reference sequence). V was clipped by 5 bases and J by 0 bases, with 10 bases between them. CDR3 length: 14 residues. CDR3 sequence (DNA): TGTGCCAGCAGCAACTCCGGAATGAACACTGAAGCTTTCTTT. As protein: CASSNSGMNTEAFF.

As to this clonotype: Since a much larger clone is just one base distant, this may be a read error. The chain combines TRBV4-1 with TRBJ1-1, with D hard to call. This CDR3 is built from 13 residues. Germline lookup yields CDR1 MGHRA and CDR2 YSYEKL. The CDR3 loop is CASSQGVNTEALF. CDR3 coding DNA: TGCGCCAGCAGCCAAGGGGTGAACACTGAAGCTCTCTTT.

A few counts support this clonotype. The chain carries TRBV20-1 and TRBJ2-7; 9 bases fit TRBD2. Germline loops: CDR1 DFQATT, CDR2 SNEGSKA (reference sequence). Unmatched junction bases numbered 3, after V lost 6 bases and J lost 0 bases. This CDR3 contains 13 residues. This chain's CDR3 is CSALSGSSYEQYF. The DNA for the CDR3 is TGCAGTGCGCTTAGCGGGAGCTCCTACGAGCAGTACTTC.

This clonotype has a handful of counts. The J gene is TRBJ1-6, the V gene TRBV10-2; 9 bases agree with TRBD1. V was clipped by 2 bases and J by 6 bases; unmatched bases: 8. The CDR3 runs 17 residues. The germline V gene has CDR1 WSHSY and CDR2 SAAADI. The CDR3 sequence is CASSERGQGTSNSPLHF. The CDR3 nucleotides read TGCGCCAGCAGTGAGAGGGGACAGGGAACCTCTAATTCACCCCTCCACTTT.

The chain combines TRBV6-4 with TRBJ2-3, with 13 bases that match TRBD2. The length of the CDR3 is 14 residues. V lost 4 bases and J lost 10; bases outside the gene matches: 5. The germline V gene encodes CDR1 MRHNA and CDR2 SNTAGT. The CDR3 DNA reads TGTGCCAGCAGTGTTGGGACTAGCGGGAATGCGCAGTATTTT. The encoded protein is CASSVGTSGNAQYF.

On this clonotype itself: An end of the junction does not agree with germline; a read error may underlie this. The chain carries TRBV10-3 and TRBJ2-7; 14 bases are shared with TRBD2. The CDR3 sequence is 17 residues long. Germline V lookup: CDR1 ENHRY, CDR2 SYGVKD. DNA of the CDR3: TGTGCCAGCAGTCGGACTAGCGGGGGGTTGGGCACCTACGAGCAGTACTTC. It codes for CASSRTSGGLGTYEQYF.

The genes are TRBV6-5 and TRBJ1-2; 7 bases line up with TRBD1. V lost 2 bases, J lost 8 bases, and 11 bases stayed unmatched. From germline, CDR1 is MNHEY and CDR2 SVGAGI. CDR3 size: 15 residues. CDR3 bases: TGTGCCAGCAGTTACATGTTCCAGGGGGGCCGGGGCTACACCTTC. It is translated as CASSYMFQGGRGYTF.